This TCR beta chain was sequenced for a study of T-cell reconstitution after alpha-beta-depleted transplantation in children. Overall study results and limits: At one year after transplant, newly produced T cells mostly accounted for T-cell counts and diversity. Alpha-beta T cells present about two months after transplant were reported to originate from several hundred expanded graft clones.

The CDR3 contains 15 residues. Per the germline V gene, CDR1 is SGHRS and CDR2 is YFSETQ. Trimming took 0 bases from V and 6 from J, leaving 12 bases between them. Molecular barcoding with unique molecular identifiers was used for the TCRbeta library. TCRdb used MiXCR to reprocess the PCR reads, holding one entry per CDR3 protein. Seen here are 540,000 or so distinct CDR3 sequences, under 30% observed once, and the top ten hold roughly 14%. This clonotype was recorded at least ten times. What it recognizes is unknown. This TCR derives from a boy under three years old who had a stem cell transplant for acute myeloid leukemia, so the T cells may come from the graft donor. This specimen was PBMCs, mostly from graft donor cells, taken 360 days after TCRalphabeta/CD19-depleted stem cell transplant. This chain joins TRBV5-1 and TRBJ2-2, with D possibly TRBD2 on 6 matching bases. The CDR3 sequence: CASSLASGVAGELFF. For the CDR3, the DNA is TGCGCCAGCAGCTTGGCCTCGGGGGTTGCCGGGGAGCTGTTTTTT. The entire variable domain, with the rest obtained from reference TRBV5-1 and TRBJ2-2, is as follows: KAGVTQTPRYLIKTRGQQVTLSCSPISGHRSVSWYQQTPGQGLQFLFEYFSETQRNKGNFPGRFSGRQFSNSRSEMNVSTLELGDSALYLCASSLASGVAGELFFGEGSRLTVL.